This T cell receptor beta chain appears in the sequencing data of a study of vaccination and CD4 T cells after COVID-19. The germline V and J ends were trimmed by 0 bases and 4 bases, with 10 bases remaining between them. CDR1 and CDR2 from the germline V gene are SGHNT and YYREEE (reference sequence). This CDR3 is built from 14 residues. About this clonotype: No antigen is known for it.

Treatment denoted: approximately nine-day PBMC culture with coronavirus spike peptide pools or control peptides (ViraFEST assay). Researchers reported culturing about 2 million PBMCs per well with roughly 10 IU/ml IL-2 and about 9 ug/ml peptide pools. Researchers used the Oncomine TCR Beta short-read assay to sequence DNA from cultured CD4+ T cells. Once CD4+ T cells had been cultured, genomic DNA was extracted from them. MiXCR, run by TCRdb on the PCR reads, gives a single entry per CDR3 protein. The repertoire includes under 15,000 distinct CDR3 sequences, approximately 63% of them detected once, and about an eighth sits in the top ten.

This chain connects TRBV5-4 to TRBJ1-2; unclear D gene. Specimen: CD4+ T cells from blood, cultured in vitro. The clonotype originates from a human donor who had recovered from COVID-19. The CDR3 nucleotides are TGTGCCAGCAGCTTGGCCACGGCAAGCTATGGCTACACCTTC. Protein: CASSLATASYGYTF.